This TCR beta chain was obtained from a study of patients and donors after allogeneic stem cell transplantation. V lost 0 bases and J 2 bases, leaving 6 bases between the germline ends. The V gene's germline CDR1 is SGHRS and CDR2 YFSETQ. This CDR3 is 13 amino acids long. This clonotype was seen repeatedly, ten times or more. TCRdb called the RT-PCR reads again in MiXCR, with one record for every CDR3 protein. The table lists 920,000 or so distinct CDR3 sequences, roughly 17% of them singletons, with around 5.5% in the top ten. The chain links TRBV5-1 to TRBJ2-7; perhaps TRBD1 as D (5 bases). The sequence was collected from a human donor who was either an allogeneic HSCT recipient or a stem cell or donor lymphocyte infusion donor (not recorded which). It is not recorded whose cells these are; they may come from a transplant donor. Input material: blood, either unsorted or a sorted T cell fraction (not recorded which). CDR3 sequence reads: CASSLEGTYEQYF. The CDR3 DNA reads TGCGCCAGCAGCTTGGAGGGGACCTACGAGCAGTACTTC. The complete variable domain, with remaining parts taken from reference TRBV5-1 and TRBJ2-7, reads KAGVTQTPRYLIKTRGQQVTLSCSPISGHRSVSWYQQTPGQGLQFLFEYFSETQRNKGNFPGRFSGRQFSNSRSEMNVSTLELGDSALYLCASSLEGTYEQYFGPGTRLTVT.